What follows are 3 T cell receptor beta chains derived from one specimen sequenced in a study of shared clonotypes between healthy human individuals (dated by TCRdb to the early 2020s). Library creation used the immunoSEQ multiplex PCR assay. The table comes from immuneACCESS by way of TCRdb, which keeps in-frame sequences with V and J called. Part of the clones is missing from these tables; in studies checked, under half for an unresolved V gene and the rest for unknown reasons. The sample table holds about 470,000 clones, of which roughly 77% were seen once. The ten most abundant clones make up approximately 13% of the sample. Sequencing was done on a sample of PBMCs. The receptors come from a woman in her thirties or forties in good health. Some clones in this sample may be carry-over from other donors' samples.

This clone occurred once. The chain links TRBV4-1 to TRBJ1-1, with D tentatively TRBD1 (5 bases). Between the trimmed V and J ends, which lost 0 bases and 8 bases, there was a span of 13 bases. CDR1 is MGHRA, CDR2 YSYEKL, per germline. CDR3 length: 14 amino acids. For the CDR3, the DNA is TGCGCCAGCAGCCAAGATGGGGGACGGCCGGAAGCTTTCTTT. It specifies CASSQDGGRPEAFF.

The V call is TRBV19, the J call TRBJ1-4, with a possible D match to TRBD1 (6 bases). V lost 5 bases and J 0 bases, leaving 10 bases between the germline ends. The CDR3 sequence is 15 residues long. Germline-derived CDR1 and CDR2 are LNHDA and SQIVND (reference sequence). This CDR3 is CASSEYRATNEKLFF. The CDR3 bases are TGTGCCAGTAGTGAATACAGGGCAACTAATGAAAAACTGTTTTTT.

The chain is built from TRBV5-1 and TRBJ2-7; D uncertain. The ends were cut back, 0 bases at V and 2 bases at J, with 9 bases in the middle. From germline, CDR1 is SGHRS and CDR2 YFSETQ. CDR3 length: 14 amino acids. The chain's CDR3 is CASSLVSQTYEQYF. In nucleotides, the CDR3 is TGCGCCAGCAGCTTGGTATCCCAGACCTACGAGCAGTACTTC.